The 26 T cell receptor beta chains below all came from one sample that was sequenced in a study of graft-versus-host responses after intestinal transplantation. These receptors' antigens are unknown. TCRdb's copy holds only in-frame clones and misses some; the assay was immunoSEQ multiplex PCR. Among tens of thousands of clones listed, around 90% were seen once. The sample consisted of unstimulated CD8+ T cells sorted from spleen or lymph node cells, taken before transplant. The receptors originated from a human donor who was the organ donor for an intestinal transplant.

V is TRBV2 and J is TRBJ2-7, with D hard to call. There are 12 residues in the CDR3. Germline V gene data show CDR1 as SNHLY and CDR2 as FYNNEI. V lost 6 bases to trimming and J lost 3 bases, with 9 bases between them. The chain's CDR3 is CASSHAVYEQYF. DNA of the CDR3: TGTGCCAGCAGCCACGCGGTCTACGAGCAGTACTTC.

This clone was observed a single time. The chain employs TRBV5-4 and TRBJ1-1, with 7 bases matching TRBD1. Germline lookup yields CDR1 SGHNT and CDR2 YYREEE (reference sequence). This CDR3 comprises 15 residues. V lost 3 bases and J lost 4; bases outside the gene matches: 9. CDR3 protein: CASSSYRGGGTEAFF. The CDR3 DNA is TGTGCCAGCAGCTCTTACAGGGGCGGCGGCACTGAAGCTTTCTTT.

This clone came up once. The rearrangement links TRBV30 to TRBJ1-4, with 9 bases identical to TRBD1. Germline V lookup: CDR1 GTSNPN, CDR2 SVGIG (reference sequence). The CDR3 has 14 residues. V gave up 2 bases and J gave up 5 bases; unmatched junction bases: 3. Here the CDR3 reads CAWSKGTGNEKLFF. The CDR3 DNA reads as TGTGCCTGGAGTAAGGGGACAGGGAATGAAAAACTGTTTTTT.

V gene TRBV7-6 combines with J gene TRBJ2-2, with a tentative D call TRBD2 (5 bases). CDR1 and CDR2 (germline): SGHVS, FNYEAQ. Trimming shortened V by 2 bases and J by 3 bases, and 7 bases separated the two germline ends. The CDR3 covers 14 residues. The CDR3 DNA reads as TGTGCCAGCAGCTTATGGCGGGACACCGGGGAGCTGTTTTTT. Translating gives CASSLWRDTGELFF.

The chain couples TRBV10-3 to TRBJ2-7; D is possibly TRBD2 (5 bases). Per germline, CDR1 ENHRY and CDR2 SYGVKD. The length of the CDR3 is 13 residues. The V gene lost 6 bases and the J gene lost 2 bases, with 11 bases spanning the gap. CDR3 residues: CAIRPGSTYEQYF. CDR3 sequence (DNA): TGTGCCATCAGACCGGGATCCACCTACGAGCAGTACTTC.

The chain has TRBV19 and TRBJ2-3; D is undetermined. Germline V gene lookup returns CDR1 LNHDA and CDR2 SQIVND (reference sequence). The ends were cut back, 3 bases at V and 4 bases at J, with 11 bases in the middle. The CDR3 consists of 14 residues. Here the CDR3 DNA reads TGTGCCAGTAGTATCCGCTCGGTTTCAGATACGCAGTATTTT. This sequence encodes CASSIRSVSDTQYF.

The J gene is TRBJ1-1, the V gene TRBV10-3; TRBD1 aligns across 12 bases. This CDR3 spans 18 amino acids. The trim removed 4 bases at V and 0 bases at J, leaving 9 bases unmatched. Germline-derived CDR1 and CDR2 are ENHRY and SYGVKD. The CDR3 nucleotides are TGTGCCATCAGTGTCGGGACAGGGGGCGTCTACATGAACACTGAAGCTTTCTTT. It translates to CAISVGTGGVYMNTEAFF.

CDR3 DNA sequence: TGTGCCAGCAGTGGGGGGAGGGGGACTGAAGCTTTCTTT. Protein sequence: CASSGGRGTEAFF. This sequence joins TRBV2 and TRBJ1-1, with a possible D match to TRBD1 (6 bases). Trimming took off 4 bases at V and 5 bases at J, with 11 bases between the two ends. The CDR3 is made up of 13 amino acids. Germline values: CDR1 SNHLY, CDR2 FYNNEI.

V and J are TRBV11-2 and TRBJ2-3, with D perhaps TRBD2 (5 bases). Between the trimmed V and J ends, which lost 2 bases and 2 bases, there was a span of 11 bases. The CDR3 has 15 residues. Germline assignment: CDR1 SGHAT and CDR2 FQNNGV. The CDR3 is CASSLPPLATDTQYF. The CDR3 DNA reads as TGTGCCAGCAGCTTACCCCCCCTAGCCACAGATACGCAGTATTTT.

The rearrangement links TRBV4-1 to TRBJ2-7; tentatively, D is TRBD1 or TRBD2 (5 bases each). This CDR3 has 16 residues. V lost 2 bases and J 2 bases, leaving 16 bases between the germline ends. Germline CDR1 MGHRA, CDR2 YSYEKL. The CDR3 is CASSQSRTGPTYEQYF. The CDR3 nucleotides are TGCGCCAGCAGCCAATCCAGAACGGGACCAACCTACGAGCAGTACTTC.

The chain combines TRBV6-6 with TRBJ2-2; D gene unclear. V gave up 6 bases and J gave up 4 bases, with 12 bases separating them. Germline CDR1 MNHNY, CDR2 SVGAGI (reference sequence). This CDR3 is built from 14 residues. The CDR3 loop reads CASSLLQLTGELFF. CDR3 coding DNA: TGTGCCAGCAGCCTCCTTCAGCTCACCGGGGAGCTGTTTTTT.

V usage is TRBV5-5 and J usage is TRBJ2-1, with D perhaps TRBD1 (6 bases). The CDR3 spans 15 residues. V lost 0 bases to trimming and J lost 5 bases, with 12 bases between them. CDR1 and CDR2 from the germline V gene are SGHKS and YYEKEE (reference sequence). DNA for the CDR3: TGTGCCAGCAGCTTGGGGGCAGGGGTAAACAATGAGCAGTTCTTC. Translated, it gives CASSLGAGVNNEQFF.

V is TRBV15 and J is TRBJ2-1, with 11 bases aligning to TRBD2. V gave up 5 bases and J gave up 7 bases; unmatched junction bases: 10. Germline V gene data show CDR1 as LNHNV and CDR2 as YYDKDF (reference sequence). This CDR3 is 16 amino acids long. DNA of the CDR3: TGTGCCACCAGCGTTCTAGCGGGGGGCGGGGGGAATGAGCAGTTCTTC. Translating it yields CATSVLAGGGGNEQFF.

V and J are TRBV11-1 and TRBJ1-1, with 10 bases that match TRBD1. J was trimmed by 3 bases and V by 1 base; bases with no gene match: 5. This CDR3 region has 16 residues. CDR1 is SGHAT and CDR2 is FQDESV in the germline V gene (reference sequence). The CDR3 sequence: CASSLGGQGPHTEAFF. CDR3 coding DNA: TGTGCCAGCAGCTTAGGGGGACAGGGGCCGCACACTGAAGCTTTCTTT.

The rearrangement links TRBV27 to TRBJ2-7; 7 bases align to TRBD1. V shed 0 bases and J 1 base; nucleotides not matched to a gene: 6. There are 16 residues in the CDR3. Per the germline V gene, CDR1 is MNHEY and CDR2 is SMNVEV (reference sequence). CDR3 in amino acids: CASSLSTATGSYEQYF. The CDR3 nucleotides are TGTGCCAGCAGTTTATCTACTGCGACAGGGTCCTACGAGCAGTACTTC.

The V call is TRBV27, the J call TRBJ2-7; the D gene is possibly TRBD1 (6 bases). Looked up from germline, CDR1 is MNHEY and CDR2 is SMNVEV (reference sequence). This CDR3 has 12 residues. V was pared by 5 bases and J by 6 bases, with 11 bases between. The CDR3 DNA reads as TGTGCCAGCAGTATAACAGGGATCGAGCAGTACTTC. Its translation: CASSITGIEQYF.

A remark on this clone: One end of the junction varies from germline; a read error may be responsible. V usage is TRBV28 and J usage is TRBJ1-2; unclear D gene. Germline CDR1 reads MDHEN; CDR2 reads SYDVKM. CDR3 length: 15 residues. CDR3 sequence (DNA): TGTGCCAGCAGTCCATGGGGTTTTATCATCGGTGGTGGGTCCTTC. It codes for CASSPWGFIIGGGSF.

The V and J genes are TRBV15 and TRBJ1-2; D is ambiguous. There are 15 residues in the CDR3. Looked up from germline, CDR1 is LNHNV and CDR2 is YYDKDF (reference sequence). V was trimmed by 0 bases and J by 2 bases, leaving 10 bases between them. The CDR3 DNA sequence: TGTGCCACCAGCAGAGATATTTCGAGCAACTATGGCTACACCTTC. This encodes CATSRDISSNYGYTF.

The J gene is TRBJ1-3, the V gene TRBV28; unclear D gene. CDR3 length equals 16 residues. Germline loops: CDR1 MDHEN, CDR2 SYDVKM. V was pared by 2 bases and J by 2 bases, with 13 bases between. In DNA, the CDR3 is TGTGCCAGCAGTTTAGCCCCTAGCAAAGCTGGAAACACCATATATTTT. Its protein is CASSLAPSKAGNTIYF.

J is TRBJ2-3 and V is TRBV11-2; tentative D call: TRBD2 (6 bases). Trimming left V 2 bases short and J 2 bases short, with 14 bases between. This CDR3 contains 16 residues. Germline V gene lookup returns CDR1 SGHAT and CDR2 FQNNGV. In DNA form, the CDR3 reads TGTGCCAGCAGCTTAAACCTGGGGGGTATCACAGATACGCAGTATTTT. It encodes CASSLNLGGITDTQYF.

This clone was seen just once. This chain joins TRBV19 and TRBJ1-1, with a tentative D call TRBD1 (5 bases). Germline V gene lookup returns CDR1 LNHDA and CDR2 SQIVND (reference sequence). Trimming pared 1 base from V and 7 bases from J, leaving 10 bases between. The CDR3 has 13 residues. CDR3 sequence: CASSIVGDSEAFF. The CDR3 DNA is TGTGCCAGTAGTATAGTAGGAGACAGTGAAGCTTTCTTT. The variable domain in full, with the rest retrieved from reference TRBV19 and TRBJ1-1, is DGGITQSPKYLFRKEGQNVTLSCEQNLNHDAMYWYRQDPGQGLRLIYYSQIVNDFQKGDIAEGYSVSREKKESFPLTVTSAQKNPTAFYLCASSIVGDSEAFFGQGTRLTVV.

The CDR3 nucleotides are TGTGCCAGCAGCCCCAACTCTCACCGGGACACAAGCTCCTACAATGAGCAGTTCTTC. Protein sequence: CASSPNSHRDTSSYNEQFF. This rearrangement joins TRBV13 to TRBJ2-1; a weak D match, TRBD1 (6 bases). The CDR3 length is 19 residues. The germline V gene encodes CDR1 PRHDT and CDR2 FYEKMQ (reference sequence). Deletions cut 5 bases from V and 0 bases from J, with 23 bases between.

V and J are TRBV5-1 and TRBJ2-7; TRBD1 matches 9 bases. From germline, CDR1 is SGHRS and CDR2 YFSETQ. This CDR3 is 14 amino acids long. Germline trimming cut 3 bases from V and 3 bases from J; bases unmatched to any gene: 4. CDR3 sequence (DNA): TGCGCCAGCAGCTCCCCGGGACAGGGCTACGAGCAGTACTTC. Its translation: CASSSPGQGYEQYF.

The rearrangement uses TRBV29-1 and TRBJ2-7; 10 bases are shared with TRBD1. Germline V gene data show CDR1 as SQVTM and CDR2 as ANQGSEA. The CDR3 totals 15 residues. Trimming removed 5 bases from V and 6 bases from J; junction bases left unmatched: 13. CDR3 sequence reads: CSVPSGTGDYGEQYF. The DNA of the CDR3 is TGCAGCGTTCCTTCCGGGACAGGGGACTACGGCGAGCAGTACTTC.

J is TRBJ2-7 and V is TRBV9; weak D call: TRBD2 (5 bases). The V gene lost 0 bases and the J gene lost 0 bases, with 10 bases spanning the gap. The germline gives CDR1 SGDLS, CDR2 YYNGEE. This CDR3 contains 15 residues. CDR3 region: CASSVDGEYSYEQYF. The CDR3, as DNA: TGTGCCAGCAGCGTAGATGGGGAGTACTCCTACGAGCAGTACTTC.

The chain employs TRBV5-1 and TRBJ1-4; no reliable D call. V gave up 4 bases and J gave up 2 bases, with 12 bases separating them. This CDR3 has 15 residues. CDR1 and CDR2 from the germline V gene are SGHRS and YFSETQ. CDR3 region: CASSRPGGTNEKLFF. The CDR3 region has the DNA TGCGCCAGCAGCCGACCAGGCGGGACTAATGAAAAACTGTTTTTT. Full variable domain (missing parts from reference TRBV5-1 and TRBJ1-4): KAGVTQTPRYLIKTRGQQVTLSCSPISGHRSVSWYQQTPGQGLQFLFEYFSETQRNKGNFPGRFSGRQFSNSRSEMNVSTLELGDSALYLCASSRPGGTNEKLFFGSGTQLSVL.